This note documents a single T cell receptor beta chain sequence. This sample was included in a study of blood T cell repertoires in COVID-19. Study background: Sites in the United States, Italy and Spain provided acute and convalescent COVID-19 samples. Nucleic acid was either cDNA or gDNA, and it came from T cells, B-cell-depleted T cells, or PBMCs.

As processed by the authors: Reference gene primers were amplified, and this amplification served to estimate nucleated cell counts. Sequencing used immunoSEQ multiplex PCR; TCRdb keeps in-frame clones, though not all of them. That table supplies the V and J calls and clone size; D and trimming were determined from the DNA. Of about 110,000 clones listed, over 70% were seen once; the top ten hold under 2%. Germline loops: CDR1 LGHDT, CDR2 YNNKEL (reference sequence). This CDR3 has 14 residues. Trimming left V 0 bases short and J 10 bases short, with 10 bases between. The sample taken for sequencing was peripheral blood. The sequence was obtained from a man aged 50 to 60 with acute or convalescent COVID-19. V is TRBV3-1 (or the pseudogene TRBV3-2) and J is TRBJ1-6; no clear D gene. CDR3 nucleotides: TGTGCCAGCAGCCAAGACAGGATTTCGTCACCCCTCCACTTT. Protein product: CASSQDRISSPLHF.